Included here is one T cell receptor beta chain sequence, with context. No antigen is known for it. TCRdb's copy holds only in-frame clones and misses some; the assay was immunoSEQ multiplex PCR. Of around 60,000 clones in the sample, around 90% are singletons; the top ten hold approximately 2.4%. The length of the CDR3 is 13 residues. The V end lost 0 bases, the J end lost 8 bases, and 7 bases lay between the germline ends. Germline V CDR1 and CDR2: LNHNV, YYDKDF (reference sequence). This sample was taken from a study of a mutant IDH1 vaccine in newly diagnosed glioma. For the study at large: The treated population exhibited a male proportion of about 62%, a female proportion of roughly 40%, and a mean age of about 39 years. Patients were pretreated with radiotherapy, temozolomide, or both, mostly both. Study-wide findings and caveats: Across multiple MHC alleles, 80% to 95% of patients had vaccine-induced responses.

As for time point: baseline, week 1 (first vaccination visit). This sample's treatment: pre-vaccination baseline after standard-of-care therapy. New WHO grade 3 or 4 IDH1-mutant, ATRX-lost astrocytomas were present in all donors. The V gene is TRBV15, the J gene TRBJ2-2; a possible D gene is TRBD2 (5 bases). This sequence originates from a man aged 50-59 years with glioma. Sequenced material: PBMCs, taken from a glioma patient treated with radiotherapy, temozolomide or both. The CDR3 DNA sequence: TGTGCCACCAGCAGAGATCTAGCTGGGGAGCTGTTTTTT. This gives the protein CATSRDLAGELFF.